The rows below give T cell receptor beta chains drawn from one sample of a study of human versus mouse CDR3 diversity and MHC coevolution. The repertoire was sequenced with immunoSEQ multiplex PCR; TCRdb's copy has only in-frame clones and lacks some. The repertoire holds 80,000 or so clones, about 93% seen once, with approximately 1.4% in the top ten. Sequencing was carried out using naive CD4+ T cells from blood. All receptors derive from a person between 30 and 69 years old in good health. CDR3s include the opening cysteine and the closing phenylalanine or tryptophan. D genes are given only for firm matches. Rows give clone size only sometimes, using once, few, many, or a class for an expanded clone.

TGTGCCAGCAGCTTTTCAGGGGCCGTTGGCTACACCTTC	CASSFSGAVGYTF	NA	NA	TRBV7-2	13	TRBJ1-2
TGTGCCAGCAGCTTGTGGGGGGCCGGGGAGCTGTTTTTT	CASSLWGAGELFF	NA	NA	TRBV5-4	13	TRBJ2-2
TGTGCCAGCAGCCAAGTCGGGACAGGGGAGAGAGAGCAGTACTTC	CASSQVGTGEREQYF	NA	TRBD1	TRBV4-2	15	TRBJ2-7
TGTGCTAGTGGGACCGGGACAGGGGACTTCTCTGGGGCCAACGTCCTGACTTTC	CASGTGTGDFSGANVLTF	few	TRBD1	TRBV12-5	18	TRBJ2-6
TGTGCCAGCAGTGGACAGGGTGGCAATCAGCCCCAGCATTTT	CASSGQGGNQPQHF	NA	TRBD1	TRBV6-1	14	TRBJ1-5
TGCGCCAGCAGCCGGGGGGAGATTAATGAAAAACTGTTTTTT	CASSRGEINEKLFF	few	NA	TRBV4-1	14	TRBJ1-4
TGTGCTAGTGGTTTGGAGTCTAGCGAGCAGTACTTC	CASGLESSEQYF	NA	NA	TRBV12-5	12	TRBJ2-7
TGTGCCAGCTCACCACCGACAGGGAAGGGGGAGACCCAGTACTTC	CASSPPTGKGETQYF	NA	TRBD1	TRBV18	15	TRBJ2-5
TGTGCCAGCAGTGAGGAGGGCAGGCGACCCGCGGGCTACACCTTC	CASSEEGRRPAGYTF	NA	NA	TRBV6-1	15	TRBJ1-2
TGTGCCAGCAGCCATGATGACAGCCCGAACACTGAAGCTTTCTTT	CASSHDDSPNTEAFF	NA	NA	TRBV4-2	15	TRBJ1-1
TGTGCCAGTAGTTTAGCGGGGGACAGCTCCTACGAGCAGTACTTC	CASSLAGDSSYEQYF	NA	TRBD2	TRBV19	15	TRBJ2-7
TGTGCCAGCAGCTCCGGGACAGGGGGTCAGCCCCAGCATTTT	CASSSGTGGQPQHF	few	TRBD1	TRBV7-2	14	TRBJ1-5
TGTGCCAGCAGCTTAGCACAGGTCAATCAGCCCCAGCATTTT	CASSLAQVNQPQHF	once	NA	TRBV7-2	14	TRBJ1-5
TGTGCTAGTGCGCAGGGTAATCATGGCTACACCTTC	CASAQGNHGYTF	once	NA	TRBV12-5	12	TRBJ1-2
TGTGCCAGTAGTAGAGGCCCCAGCTCGGAAGAGACCCAGTACTTC	CASSRGPSSEETQYF	NA	NA	TRBV19	15	TRBJ2-5
TGTGCCAGCACCTCGGGACAGGGATACGAGCAGTACTTC	CASTSGQGYEQYF	once	TRBD1	TRBV28	13	TRBJ2-7
TGTGCCAGCAGCCAAGAAGCACGTCAATCGGACGAGCAGTACTTC	CASSQEARQSDEQYF	NA	NA	TRBV4-2	15	TRBJ2-7
TGTGCCAGTAGTATACGAGGAGGGGCTGGTCAGCCCCAGCATTTT	CASSIRGGAGQPQHF	NA	NA	TRBV19	15	TRBJ1-5
TGCGCCAGCAGCCAAGATCCACAGGGTCGTGGCTACACCTTC	CASSQDPQGRGYTF	NA	NA	TRBV4-3	14	TRBJ1-2
TGTGCCAGCAGATGGAGGGATCTGTCGAACACCGGGGAGCTGTTTTTT	CASRWRDLSNTGELFF	NA	NA	TRBV7-6	16	TRBJ2-2
TGTGCCAGCAGTACGGACAGGGCTCAGAACTATGGCTACACCTTC	CASSTDRAQNYGYTF	NA	TRBD1	TRBV11-1	15	TRBJ1-2
TGCAGCGTTGTTGTGGCAGCTGGGACTAGCGGGAGACGCAATGAGCAGTTCTTC	CSVVVAAGTSGRRNEQFF	NA	TRBD2	TRBV29-1	18	TRBJ2-1
TGTGCCAGCAGCCGACTAGCGGGGTCCAGCACAGATACGCAGTATTTT	CASSRLAGSSTDTQYF	NA	TRBD2	TRBV7-9	16	TRBJ2-3
TGTGCCACCAGCAGAGTCGGTTCCAACACCGGGGAGCTGTTTTTT	CATSRVGSNTGELFF	once	NA	TRBV15	15	TRBJ2-2
TGTGCCAGCAGCGTAGGGACTAGCGGGGGCCAAGAGACCCAGTACTTC	CASSVGTSGGQETQYF	NA	TRBD2	TRBV9	16	TRBJ2-5
TGTGCCAGCAGCGTAGGACCCGGGACAGGGGCTGGACCTGGAAACACCATATATTTT	CASSVGPGTGAGPGNTIYF	NA	TRBD1	TRBV9	19	TRBJ1-3
TGTGCCAGCAGCTTCTCTAGGGAGGGTGGCTACACCTTC	CASSFSREGGYTF	NA	NA	TRBV11-2	13	TRBJ1-2
TGTGCCAGTAGTGGACGGGACAGCAGCTCCTACAATGAGCAGTTCTTC	CASSGRDSSSYNEQFF	NA	TRBD1	TRBV19	16	TRBJ2-1